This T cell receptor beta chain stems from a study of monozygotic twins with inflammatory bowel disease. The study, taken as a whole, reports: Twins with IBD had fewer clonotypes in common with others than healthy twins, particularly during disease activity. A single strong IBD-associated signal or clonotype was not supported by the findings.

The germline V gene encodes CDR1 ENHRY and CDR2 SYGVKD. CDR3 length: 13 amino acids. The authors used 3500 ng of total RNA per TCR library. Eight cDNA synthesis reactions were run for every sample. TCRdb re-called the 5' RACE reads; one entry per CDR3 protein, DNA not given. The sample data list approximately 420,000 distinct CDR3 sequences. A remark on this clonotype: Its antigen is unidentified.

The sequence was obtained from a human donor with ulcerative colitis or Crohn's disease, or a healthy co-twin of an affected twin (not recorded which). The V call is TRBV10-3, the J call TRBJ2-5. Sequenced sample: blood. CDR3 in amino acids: CAISLGRQETQYF.